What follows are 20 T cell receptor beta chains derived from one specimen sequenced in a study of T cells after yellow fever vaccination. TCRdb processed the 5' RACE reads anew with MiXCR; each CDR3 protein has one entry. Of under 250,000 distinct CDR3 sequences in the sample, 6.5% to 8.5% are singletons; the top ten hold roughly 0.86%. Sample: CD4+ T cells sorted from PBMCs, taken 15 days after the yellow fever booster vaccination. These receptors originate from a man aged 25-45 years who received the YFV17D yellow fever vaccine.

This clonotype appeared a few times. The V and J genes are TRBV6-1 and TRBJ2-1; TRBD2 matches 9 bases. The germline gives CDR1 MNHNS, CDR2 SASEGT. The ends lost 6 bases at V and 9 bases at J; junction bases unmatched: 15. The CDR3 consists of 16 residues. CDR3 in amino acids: CASSRTSGTSTSEQFF. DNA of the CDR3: TGTGCCAGCAGCCGCACATCCGGGACTAGCACGAGTGAGCAGTTCTTC.

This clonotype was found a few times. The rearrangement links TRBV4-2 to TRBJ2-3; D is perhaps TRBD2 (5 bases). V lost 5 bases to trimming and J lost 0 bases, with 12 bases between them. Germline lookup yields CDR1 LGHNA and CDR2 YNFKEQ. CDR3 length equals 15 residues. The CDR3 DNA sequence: TGTGCCAGCAGCGAGTCGGGGTACAGCACAGATACGCAGTATTTT. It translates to CASSESGYSTDTQYF.

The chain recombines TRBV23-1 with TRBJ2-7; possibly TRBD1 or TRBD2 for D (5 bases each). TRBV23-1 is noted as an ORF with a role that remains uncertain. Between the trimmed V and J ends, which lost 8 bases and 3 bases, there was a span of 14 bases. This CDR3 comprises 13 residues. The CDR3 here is CASAAGTGYEQYF. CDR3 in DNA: TGCGCCAGCGCGGCCGGGACCGGCTACGAGCAGTACTTC.

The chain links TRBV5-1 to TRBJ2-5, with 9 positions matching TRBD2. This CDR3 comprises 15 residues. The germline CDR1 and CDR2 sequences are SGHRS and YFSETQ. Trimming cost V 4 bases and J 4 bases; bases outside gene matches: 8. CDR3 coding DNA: TGCGCCAGCAGCATTAGAGCGGGAGGAGTAGAGACCCAGTACTTC. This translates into CASSIRAGGVETQYF.

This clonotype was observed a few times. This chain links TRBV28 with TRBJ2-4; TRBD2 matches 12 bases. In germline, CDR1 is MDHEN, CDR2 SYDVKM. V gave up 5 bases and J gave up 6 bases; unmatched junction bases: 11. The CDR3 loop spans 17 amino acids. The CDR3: CASSHKKPTSGRNIQYF. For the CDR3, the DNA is TGTGCCAGCAGTCATAAAAAACCGACTAGCGGGAGAAACATTCAGTACTTC. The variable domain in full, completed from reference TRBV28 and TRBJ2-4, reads DVKVTQSSRYLVKRTGEKVFLECVQDMDHENMFWYRQDPGLGLRLIYFSYDVKMKEKGDIPEGYSVSREKKERFSLILESASTNQTSMYLCASSHKKPTSGRNIQYFGAGTRLSVL.

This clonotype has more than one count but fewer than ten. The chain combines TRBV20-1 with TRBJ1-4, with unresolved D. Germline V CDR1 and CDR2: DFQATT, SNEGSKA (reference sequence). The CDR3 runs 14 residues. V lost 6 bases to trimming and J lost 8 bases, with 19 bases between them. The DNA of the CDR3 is TGCAGTGCCAACCGACCGGCTCCTGAGGAAAAACTGTTTTTT. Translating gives CSANRPAPEEKLFF.

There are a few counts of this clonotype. CDR3 bases: TGTGCCAGCAGCCCCACAGGGGTCCCAAATGAAAAACTGTTTTTT. Protein sequence: CASSPTGVPNEKLFF. The chain uses TRBV7-2 and TRBJ1-4; TRBD1 matches 7 bases. The germline gives CDR1 SGHTA, CDR2 FQGNSA. The CDR3 sequence is 15 residues long. The junction had 8 bases not matched to a gene; V was cut back by 5 bases and J by 5 bases. The full variable domain, its missing parts supplied by reference TRBV7-2 and TRBJ1-4, is GAGVSQSPSNKVTEKGKDVELRCDPISGHTALYWYRQSLGQGLEFLIYFQGNSAPDKSGLPSDRFSAERTGGSVSTLTIQRTQQEDSAVYLCASSPTGVPNEKLFFGSGTQLSVL.

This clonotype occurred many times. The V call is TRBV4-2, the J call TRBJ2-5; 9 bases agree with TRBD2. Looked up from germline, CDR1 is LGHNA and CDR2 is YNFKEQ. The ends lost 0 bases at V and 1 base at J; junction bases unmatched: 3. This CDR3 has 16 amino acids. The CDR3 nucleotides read TGTGCCAGCAGCCAAGAGGGACTAGCTTTCCAAGAGACCCAGTACTTC. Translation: CASSQEGLAFQETQYF.

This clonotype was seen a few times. CDR3 coding DNA: TGTGCCAGCAGCCCTAGAGACGTGGGGGCACAGCCCCAGCATTTT. Translating it yields CASSPRDVGAQPQHF. The chain links TRBV7-8 to TRBJ1-5; possibly TRBD1 for D (6 bases). V shed 5 bases and J shed 7 bases, with 18 bases lying between them. In germline, CDR1 is SGHVS, CDR2 FQNEAQ. The CDR3 is 15 amino acids.

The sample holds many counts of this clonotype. CDR3: CASSYSNYGTNTYEQYF. The CDR3 DNA is TGTGCCAGCAGTTACTCTAACTACGGGACTAACACCTACGAGCAGTACTTC. This sequence joins TRBV6-5 and TRBJ2-7; TRBD2 aligns across 7 bases. The CDR3 covers 17 residues. The V segment lost 0 bases and the J segment 2 bases; nucleotides outside the gene matches: 10. Germline V lookup: CDR1 MNHEY, CDR2 SVGAGI.

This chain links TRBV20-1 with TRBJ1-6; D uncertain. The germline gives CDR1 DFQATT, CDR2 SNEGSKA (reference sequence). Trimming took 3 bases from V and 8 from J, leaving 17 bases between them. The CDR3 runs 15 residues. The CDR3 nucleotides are TGCAGTGCTAGTCCTGGTGGGTCCGGGTATTCACCCCTCCACTTT. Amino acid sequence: CSASPGGSGYSPLHF.

CDR3 in DNA: TGCGCCAGCAGCTTGGCCGAGCAGAGAGATACGCAGTATTTT. Amino acid sequence: CASSLAEQRDTQYF. The genes are TRBV5-1 and TRBJ2-3; D gene ambiguous. Germline loops: CDR1 SGHRS, CDR2 YFSETQ. The CDR3 is made up of 14 amino acids. V dropped 0 bases and J dropped 5 bases, with 10 bases sitting between them.

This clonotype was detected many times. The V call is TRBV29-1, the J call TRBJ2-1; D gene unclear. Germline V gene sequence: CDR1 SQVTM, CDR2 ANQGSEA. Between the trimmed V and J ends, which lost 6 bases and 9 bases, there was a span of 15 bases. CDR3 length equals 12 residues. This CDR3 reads CSVRPKALEQFF. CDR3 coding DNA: TGCAGCGTGAGACCGAAAGCACTTGAGCAGTTCTTC.

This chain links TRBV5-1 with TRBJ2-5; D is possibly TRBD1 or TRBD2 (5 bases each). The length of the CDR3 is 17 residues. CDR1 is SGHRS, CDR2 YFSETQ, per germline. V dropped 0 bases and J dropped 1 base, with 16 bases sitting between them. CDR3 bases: TGCGCCAGCAGCTTGGGGGGGTACGTCGGGACCCAAGAGACCCAGTACTTC. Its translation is CASSLGGYVGTQETQYF.

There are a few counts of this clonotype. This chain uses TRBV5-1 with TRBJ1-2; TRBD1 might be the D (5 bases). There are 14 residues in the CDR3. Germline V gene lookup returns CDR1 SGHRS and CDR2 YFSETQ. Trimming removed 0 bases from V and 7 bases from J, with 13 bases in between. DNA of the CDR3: TGCGCCAGCAGCTTGGGAGGGGCAGGGTCTGGCTACACCTTC. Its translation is CASSLGGAGSGYTF.

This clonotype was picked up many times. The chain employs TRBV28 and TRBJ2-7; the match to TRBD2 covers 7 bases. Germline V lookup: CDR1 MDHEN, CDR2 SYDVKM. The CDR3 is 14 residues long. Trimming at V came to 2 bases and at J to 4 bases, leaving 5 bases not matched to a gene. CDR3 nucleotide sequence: TGTGCCAGCAGTTTAGCGGGAGTAGAGTACGAGCAGTACTTC. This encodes CASSLAGVEYEQYF.

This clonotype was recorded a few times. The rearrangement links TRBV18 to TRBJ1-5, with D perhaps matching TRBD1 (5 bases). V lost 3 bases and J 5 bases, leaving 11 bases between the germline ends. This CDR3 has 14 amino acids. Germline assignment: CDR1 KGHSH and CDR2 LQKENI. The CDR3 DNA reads TGTGCCAGCTCACCGGGGGGGTCGGATCAGCCCCAGCATTTT. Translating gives CASSPGGSDQPQHF.

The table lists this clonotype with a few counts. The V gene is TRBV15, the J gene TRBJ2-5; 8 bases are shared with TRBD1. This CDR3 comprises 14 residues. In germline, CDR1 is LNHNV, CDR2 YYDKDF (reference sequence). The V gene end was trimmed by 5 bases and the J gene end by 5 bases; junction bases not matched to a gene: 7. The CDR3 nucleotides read TGTGCCACCAGCCCTACCGGGACAGGCGAGACCCAGTACTTC. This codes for CATSPTGTGETQYF.

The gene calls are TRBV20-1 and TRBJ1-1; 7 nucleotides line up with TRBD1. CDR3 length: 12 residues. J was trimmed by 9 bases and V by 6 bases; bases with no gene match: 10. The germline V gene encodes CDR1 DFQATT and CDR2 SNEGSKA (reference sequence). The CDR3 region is CSADREAVKAFF. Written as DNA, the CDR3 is TGCAGTGCCGACAGGGAGGCGGTGAAAGCTTTCTTT.

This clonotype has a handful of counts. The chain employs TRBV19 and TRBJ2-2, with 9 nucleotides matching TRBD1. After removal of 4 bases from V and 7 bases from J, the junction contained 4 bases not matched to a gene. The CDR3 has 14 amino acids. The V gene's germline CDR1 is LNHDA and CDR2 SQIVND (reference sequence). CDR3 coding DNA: TGTGCCAGTAGTAGGGACAGGGTGCGCGGGGAGCTGTTTTTT. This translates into CASSRDRVRGELFF.